Presented here are 26 T cell receptor beta chains from one specimen sequenced in a study of blood T cell repertoires in COVID-19. Clones were sequenced by immunoSEQ multiplex PCR, and TCRdb holds only the in-frame ones, with some missing. This repertoire shows around 80,000 clones, about 82% found once; its top ten account for 8.5% to 10%. Sequencing input: peripheral blood. The receptors shown here come from a man aged 50-60 years with COVID-19, enrolled during active disease.

The rearrangement uses TRBV27 and TRBJ2-7, with 7 bases identical to TRBD1. The CDR3 contains 13 residues. Germline V gene sequence: CDR1 MNHEY, CDR2 SMNVEV (reference sequence). J gave up 0 bases and V 6 bases, and 2 bases lay outside the gene matches. The CDR3 region has the DNA TGTGCCAGCAGCAGGGGGAGCTCCTACGAGCAGTACTTC. Translating it yields CASSRGSSYEQYF.

This chain joins TRBV30 and TRBJ2-7; possibly TRBD1 for D (6 bases). There are 13 residues in the CDR3. V dropped 3 bases and J dropped 4 bases, with 13 bases sitting between them. CDR1 is GTSNPN, CDR2 SVGIG, per germline (reference sequence). CDR3 coding DNA: TGTGCCTGGAGAAAAGGACAGATTTACGAGCAGTACTTC. Translated, it gives CAWRKGQIYEQYF.

The CDR3 region is CASSQRLANNYEQYF. CDR3 sequence (DNA): TGCGCCAGCAGCCAACGGCTAGCAAATAACTACGAGCAGTACTTC. The V and J genes are TRBV4-3 and TRBJ2-7; D possibly corresponds to TRBD2 (5 bases). The germline V gene encodes CDR1 LGHNA and CDR2 YSLEER. This CDR3 comprises 15 residues. V was shortened by 2 bases and J by 3 bases, with 14 bases between the two germline ends.

V gene TRBV29-1 combines with J gene TRBJ2-7; tentative D call: TRBD1 (6 bases). The germline V gene has CDR1 SQVTM and CDR2 ANQGSEA. V dropped 4 bases and J dropped 3 bases, with 13 bases sitting between them. This CDR3 has 13 amino acids. The CDR3 sequence is CSVAVRGFYEQYF. The CDR3, as DNA: TGCAGCGTTGCGGTCAGGGGCTTCTACGAGCAGTACTTC.

Worth noting for this clone: The sample holds other DNA sequences that translate to the same CDR3. The chain couples TRBV18 to TRBJ1-1; D uncertain. The CDR3 extends over 15 amino acids. CDR1 is KGHSH and CDR2 is LQKENI in the germline V gene. The V and J ends lost 2 bases and 8 bases respectively, with 18 bases between them. CDR3 in DNA: TGTGCCAGCTCACCAGTGGAGGTGGGATTGATGGAAGCTTTCTTT. It is translated as CASSPVEVGLMEAFF.

V and J are TRBV5-5 and TRBJ2-3; D is perhaps TRBD1 (5 bases). The germline V and J ends were trimmed by 5 bases and 7 bases, with 14 bases remaining between them. The CDR3 is 13 residues long. The germline gives CDR1 SGHKS, CDR2 YYEKEE (reference sequence). This CDR3 reads CASSLEGVNTQYF. As DNA, the CDR3 is TGTGCCAGCAGTCTAGAAGGGGTTAATACGCAGTATTTT.

The V call is TRBV9, the J call TRBJ2-3; 7 bases are shared with TRBD2. With 0 bases clipped from V and 4 bases from J, the junction kept 2 bases outside the gene matches. Germline V gene lookup returns CDR1 SGDLS and CDR2 YYNGEE. The CDR3 covers 14 residues. In DNA, the CDR3 is TGTGCCAGCAGCGTAGCCGCGGGGGCAGATACGCAGTATTTT. Encoded protein: CASSVAAGADTQYF.

The chain has TRBV7-2 and TRBJ2-5; D perhaps matches TRBD1 (5 bases). CDR3 length: 14 amino acids. From germline, CDR1 is SGHTA and CDR2 FQGNSA. Trimming took off 5 bases at V and 2 bases at J, with 12 bases between the two ends. In DNA form, the CDR3 reads TGTGCCAGCAGCAAGACACAGGTACAAGAGACCCAGTACTTC. It specifies CASSKTQVQETQYF.

The chain has TRBV5-8 and TRBJ2-4; TRBD1 aligns across 8 bases. CDR1 and CDR2 (germline): SGHTS, YDEGEE. J gave up 7 bases and V 4 bases, and 4 bases lay outside the gene matches. There are 13 residues in the CDR3. The CDR3 loop reads CASSPGQDNIQYF. In DNA form, the CDR3 reads TGTGCCAGCAGCCCGGGACAGGATAACATTCAGTACTTC.

The rearrangement joins TRBV6-1 to TRBJ2-5, with D uncertain. Germline V gives CDR1 MNHNS, CDR2 SASEGT. The V and J ends lost 0 bases and 1 base respectively, with 9 bases between them. The CDR3 is 15 amino acids. The CDR3 loop is CASSEALASQETQYF. In DNA, the CDR3 is TGTGCCAGCAGTGAAGCATTGGCCAGCCAAGAGACCCAGTACTTC.

This rearrangement joins TRBV11-2 to TRBJ2-3; 9 nucleotides match TRBD2. This CDR3 has 16 amino acids. Trimming cost V 6 bases and J 4 bases; bases outside gene matches: 11. Germline-derived CDR1 and CDR2 are SGHAT and FQNNGV. This CDR3 is CASRSTVSGSSDTQYF. CDR3 bases: TGTGCCAGCAGATCGACCGTTAGCGGGAGTTCAGATACGCAGTATTTT.

The CDR3 loop reads CASRPSLNTEAFF. Here the CDR3 DNA reads TGTGCCAGCAGGCCGAGCCTTAACACTGAAGCTTTCTTT. This sequence joins TRBV6-6 and TRBJ1-1; D remains unclear. Trimming took 6 bases from V and 2 from J, leaving 10 bases between them. Looked up from germline, CDR1 is MNHNY and CDR2 is SVGAGI (reference sequence). The CDR3 sequence is 13 residues long.

This sequence joins TRBV7-8 and TRBJ1-2, with D maybe TRBD1 (5 bases). The CDR3 is made up of 17 amino acids. CDR1 and CDR2 (germline): SGHVS, FQNEAQ. V lost 5 bases and J 5 bases, leaving 24 bases between the germline ends. The CDR3 DNA reads TGTGCCAGCAGCCCCGTCCCGGGACTGCCGAGGGATTATGGCTACACCTTC. It yields the protein CASSPVPGLPRDYGYTF.

The chain carries TRBV19 and TRBJ1-5; 9 nucleotides line up with TRBD1. The trim removed 5 bases at V and 0 bases at J, leaving 14 bases unmatched. The CDR3 extends over 19 amino acids. In germline, CDR1 is LNHDA, CDR2 SQIVND (reference sequence). DNA for the CDR3: TGTGCCAGTAGTTCAACCGGGACAGGGTTGGGAAGTAGCAATCAGCCCCAGCATTTT. It specifies CASSSTGTGLGSSNQPQHF.

The V and J genes are TRBV7-6 and TRBJ2-5; TRBD1 agrees at 7 bases. Trimming took 3 bases from V and 4 from J; bases not matched to a gene: 5. Per the germline V gene, CDR1 is SGHVS and CDR2 is FNYEAQ. The CDR3 runs to 14 residues. The CDR3 nucleotides are TGTGCCAGCAGCTTTGGGACAGTTGGAGAGACCCAGTACTTC. Translation gives CASSFGTVGETQYF.

The chain recombines TRBV5-1 with TRBJ1-1, with D possibly TRBD1 on 5 matching bases. Trimming shortened V by 4 bases and J by 1 base, and 20 bases separated the two germline ends. Germline V gives CDR1 SGHRS, CDR2 YFSETQ. This CDR3 is 17 amino acids long. For the CDR3, the DNA is TGCGCCAGCAGCGGATCCGGGACTACGTGGGCGAACACTGAAGCTTTCTTT. Its translation: CASSGSGTTWANTEAFF.

The chain is built from TRBV5-4 and TRBJ1-1; D is perhaps TRBD1 (6 bases). Trimming pared 4 bases from V and 4 bases from J, leaving 17 bases between. The CDR3 totals 15 residues. CDR1 and CDR2 (germline): SGHNT, YYREEE (reference sequence). CDR3 sequence: CASSLGQPRGTEAFF. As DNA, the CDR3 is TGTGCCAGCAGCCTCGGACAGCCACGGGGCACTGAAGCTTTCTTT.

J is TRBJ1-5 and V is TRBV6-6; the D gene is possibly TRBD1 (6 bases). CDR1 MNHNY and CDR2 SVGAGI come from the germline V gene (reference sequence). CDR3 length equals 13 residues. V shed 7 bases and J shed 4 bases, with 11 bases lying between them. CDR3 protein: CASTDSPNQPQHF. CDR3 nucleotides: TGTGCCAGCACGGACAGCCCTAATCAGCCCCAGCATTTT.

V and J are TRBV30 and TRBJ1-6, with a weak D call TRBD1 (6 bases). This CDR3 region has 15 residues. Trimming stripped 2 bases from V and 4 bases from J, with 12 bases between. Germline CDR1 is GTSNPN and CDR2 is SVGIG (reference sequence). The CDR3 loop reads CAWSPQGMYNSPLHF. CDR3 coding DNA: TGTGCCTGGAGTCCACAGGGAATGTATAATTCACCCCTCCACTTT.

The chain carries TRBV28 and TRBJ1-2; 7 nucleotides line up with TRBD1. Germline loops: CDR1 MDHEN, CDR2 SYDVKM. The length of the CDR3 is 14 residues. Trimming took 3 bases from V and 2 from J; bases not matched to a gene: 3. CDR3 in amino acids: CASSFATGNYGYTF. Here the CDR3 DNA reads TGTGCCAGCAGTTTTGCGACAGGGAACTATGGCTACACCTTC.

This sequence joins TRBV29-1 and TRBJ2-1; D possibly corresponds to TRBD1 (6 bases). V was shortened by 3 bases and J by 9 bases, with 15 bases between the two germline ends. The germline V gene has CDR1 SQVTM and CDR2 ANQGSEA. The CDR3 totals 13 residues. The CDR3 DNA sequence: TGCAGCGTTGACCACCAGGGGATGGGTGAGCAGTTCTTC. It translates to CSVDHQGMGEQFF.

The V and J genes are TRBV6-6 and TRBJ2-1; 14 nucleotides line up with TRBD2. The trim removed 3 bases at V and 5 bases at J, leaving 3 bases unmatched. CDR3 length: 16 amino acids. In germline, CDR1 is MNHNY, CDR2 SVGAGI (reference sequence). The CDR3 nucleotides are TGTGCCAGCAGTTATGAGGGACTAGCGGGAGACAATGAGCAGTTCTTC. This sequence encodes CASSYEGLAGDNEQFF.

The chain uses TRBV5-1 and TRBJ2-5; D ambiguous. Trimming removed 5 bases from V and 3 bases from J, with 14 bases in between. The CDR3 is 14 residues long. Germline CDR1 reads SGHRS; CDR2 reads YFSETQ. The CDR3 DNA sequence: TGCGCCAGCAGTCAACTGACACGTAAAGAGACCCAGTACTTC. Translation: CASSQLTRKETQYF.

This chain connects TRBV6-5 to TRBJ2-7; possible D gene TRBD2, 6 bases. The CDR3 is 16 residues long. CDR1 and CDR2 from the germline V gene are MNHEY and SVGAGI. V was pared by 4 bases and J by 3 bases, with 19 bases between. For the CDR3, the DNA is TGTGCCAGCAGTTCCTTACGTCTGGCTAGCGACTACGAGCAGTACTTC. Its translation: CASSSLRLASDYEQYF.

This clone was recorded only once. The chain joins TRBV30 to TRBJ1-2; tentatively, D is TRBD1 (6 bases). Germline V gives CDR1 GTSNPN, CDR2 SVGIG (reference sequence). The CDR3 has 11 amino acids. V lost 8 bases and J lost 6, with 13 bases in between. DNA for the CDR3: TGTGCCCACGGGGCAGGGGATGGCTACACCTTC. This codes for CAHGAGDGYTF. The full variable domain, in which reference TRBV30 and TRBJ1-2 provide the parts outside the CDR3, is SQTIHQWPATLVQPVGSPLSLECTVEGTSNPNLYWYRQAAGRGLQLLFYSVGIGQISSEVPQNLSASRPQDRQFILSSKKLLLSDSGFYLCAHGAGDGYTFGSGTRLTVV.

The chain joins TRBV24-1 to TRBJ2-5; a weak D match, TRBD1 (7 bases). The CDR3 loop spans 17 amino acids. The V end was cut by 3 bases, the J end by 4 bases, with 20 bases between. Germline V gene sequence: CDR1 KGHDR, CDR2 SFDVKD. The DNA of the CDR3 is TGTGCCACCAGTGATCCTACAGGGGCGTCGGGAGCAGAGACCCAGTACTTC. Translation: CATSDPTGASGAETQYF.